This T cell receptor (beta chain) was found in a study of blood T cell repertoires in COVID-19 (dated by TCRdb to about 2020). General notes on the study: Samples covering the acute and convalescent phases of COVID-19 were provided by collaborators in the United States, Italy and Spain. Deeply sampled blood TCRbeta repertoires from subjects exposed to, actively infected with, or recovered from COVID-19 were included in the dataset. A de-identified subject ID, COVID-19 status, age in years and sex were almost always included in the sample metadata. HLA class I and class II types, where available, came from metadata supplied by the sample provider rather than from assay-based typing. The material from the prospective study consisted of cDNA or gDNA derived from T cells, B-cell-depleted T cells, or PBMCs. The repertoires were released in a freely available public database meant as a resource for research on the immune response to SARS-CoV-2. The samples were drawn from two sources: the first 160 participants of the ongoing ImmuneRACE study, and fewer than 1,500 subjects contributed by 6 global collaborators. Findings and caveats that apply to the study as a whole: The amount of clinical and demographic metadata varied by source and participant and was provided uncurated.

For this clone: Its antigen is unknown. The sample holds no much larger clone one base away, and base qualities are not on file.

Participants in the prospective study were enrolled through a virtual design, were aged roughly 18 to 90 years, and lived in approximately 24 United States geographic areas. In the prospective study, cohorts were assigned on the basis of participant-reported clinical history obtained from a screening survey and a study questionnaire. Recovered participants in ImmuneRACE Cohort 3 were defined by two consecutive negative NP/OP PCR tests, clearance by a healthcare professional, or resolution of symptoms. Each participant in the prospective study had whole blood, serum and a nasopharyngeal or oropharyngeal swab collected by mobile phlebotomists. Over an approximately two-month period, participants in the prospective study had the option of providing additional blood draws and questionnaires. Before DNA extraction, prospective study blood samples were shipped either frozen or at room temperature. Trimming at the junction amounts to 0 bases on V and 10 bases on J, and the germline ends lie 17 bases apart. CDR1 MNHEY and CDR2 SVGEGT were looked up in the germline V gene. From its cysteine to its phenylalanine, the CDR3 spans 15 amino acids. The only DNA kept is the CDR3, 45 bases in frame from the first base.

The immunoSEQ Assay, a bias-controlled multiplex PCR, was used to amplify TCRbeta CDR3 regions from genomic DNA. The paper's data handling went like this. Within the assay, amplification of reference gene primers was used to estimate how many nucleated cells each sample contained. Sequence reads were collapsed and filtered to measure the absolute abundance of every unique TCRbeta CDR3 rearrangement. For each sample, productive Simpson clonality was calculated by taking the square root of Simpson's diversity index across productive rearrangements. Entries here come from immuneACCESS through TCRdb and include only in-frame sequences with V and J called. Some clones fail to appear in such tables; in the studies checked, an unresolved V gene covers under half of the shortfall, and the cause of the remainder is unknown. That table supplies the V and J calls and clone size; D and trimming were determined from the DNA. Across this sample there are roughly 300,000 clones, with 80% to 90% seen only once. Of the sample, about 5.4% is held by the ten largest clones.

The sequence was collected from a woman aged 25 to 45 who had recovered from COVID-19. The chain links TRBV6-2 or TRBV6-3 with TRBJ2-3; a tentative D match to TRBD2 spans 7 bases. Source material: PBMCs or T cells enriched from blood (not recorded which). The base sequence is TGTGCCAGCAGTTACTCAACCCAAGGCGGGGGCCCGCAGTATTTT. It is translated as CASSYSTQGGGPQYF.